This T cell receptor beta chain appears in the sequencing data of a study of T cell clonotyping in hematopoietic cell transplantation. Here immunoSEQ multiplex PCR was the method, and the copy in TCRdb shows in-frame clones only, minus some. The sample records some 17,000 clones, 70% to 90% being singletons. Germline V CDR1 and CDR2: SQVTM, ANQGSEA. There are 15 residues in the CDR3. V was pared by 2 bases and J by 5 bases, with 8 bases of the junction left unmatched. The receptor was isolated from a male patient between 55 and 70 years old who had an allogeneic stem cell transplant from a related donor, so the T cells may come from the graft donor. Some clones in this sample may be carry-over from other donors' samples. Sequencing was performed on PBMCs, taken 100 days after allogeneic stem cell transplant. The J gene is TRBJ2-5, the V gene TRBV29-1; 10 nucleotides align to TRBD1. Written as DNA, the CDR3 is TGCAGCGTTGAATGGGACAGGGGTCCATGGGAGACCCAGTACTTC. Translated, it gives CSVEWDRGPWETQYF.